This record covers a single T cell receptor (beta chain). Antigen specificity is unknown. A much larger clone lies one base from this, so it may be a read error. A modified ARM-PCR protocol with three rounds of nested PCR amplified TCRbeta. TCRdb redid the calling of the multiplex PCR reads with MiXCR, one entry per CDR3 protein. The sample holds more than 95,000 distinct CDR3 sequences; around three fifths are singletons and the top ten take over 10%. CDR3 length: 12 residues. RNA was extracted from bulk tissue without any cell sorting. Donors were chemotherapy-naive, newly diagnosed lung cancer surgical patients in China, August–November 2014. This specimen comes from a study of tumor and adjacent non-tumor tissue in lung cancer. At the level of the study: Histology: under 15 adenocarcinoma, 2 squamous cell carcinoma, 1 small cell lung cancer. The patients, 10 to 11 men and a few women, were 31 to 76 with stage I to III disease. Study-level findings and limits: Tumor tissue had significantly higher TCR diversity than normal lung.

The sequenced sample was lung tumor tissue. V is TRBV12-3 or TRBV12-4 and J is TRBJ1-5; D gene uncertain. The clonotype originates from a man between 25 and 39 years old with non-small cell lung cancer. For the CDR3, the DNA is TGTACCAGCAGTTGGGGCAATCAGCCCCAGCATTTT. The encoded protein is CTSSWGNQPQHF.